This T cell receptor (beta chain) was found in a study of OX40 agonist ivuxolimab in advanced cancers. V was trimmed by 3 bases and J by 11 bases, leaving 13 bases between them. The CDR3 runs to 11 residues. Germline V gene sequence: CDR1 DFQATT, CDR2 SNEGSKA (reference sequence). Generated by immunoSEQ multiplex PCR, the TCRdb table keeps only in-frame clones and is missing some. The sample holds 45,000 or so clones, 75% to 90% seen once. Source: CD4+ or CD8+ T cells sorted from blood, taken in a trial of the OX40 agonist ivuxolimab. The V gene is TRBV20-1, the J gene TRBJ1-1; the D is unclear. This receptor was obtained from an adult with an advanced solid tumor such as melanoma, head and neck, liver or kidney cancer. CDR3 bases: TGCAGTGCTAGTAAGTCCGCCCCCGCTTTCTTT. Its protein product is CSASKSAPAFF.